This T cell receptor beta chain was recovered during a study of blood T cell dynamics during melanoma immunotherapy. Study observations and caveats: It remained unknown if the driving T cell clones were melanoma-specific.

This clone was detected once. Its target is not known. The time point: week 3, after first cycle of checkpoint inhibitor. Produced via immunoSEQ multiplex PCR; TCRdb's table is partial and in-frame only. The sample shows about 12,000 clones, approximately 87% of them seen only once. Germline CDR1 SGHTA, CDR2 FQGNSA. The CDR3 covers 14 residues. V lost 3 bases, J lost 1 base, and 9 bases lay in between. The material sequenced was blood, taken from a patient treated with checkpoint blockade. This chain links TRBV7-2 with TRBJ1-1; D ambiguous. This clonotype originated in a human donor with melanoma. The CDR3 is CASSFWTGNTEAFF. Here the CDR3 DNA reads TGTGCCAGCAGCTTTTGGACGGGGAACACTGAAGCTTTCTTT.